The clone carrying this TCR beta chain has only a few counts. Its antigen is not known. Germline CDR1 reads SGHDN; CDR2 reads FVKESK. Between the trimmed V and J ends, which lost 4 bases and 0 bases, there was a span of 12 bases. The length of the CDR3 is 16 residues. These data belong to a study of T cell repertoires in cytomegalovirus infection. TCRdb itself ran the reads through MiXCR, one entry per CDR3 protein. The sample carries about 920,000 distinct CDR3 sequences, roughly 30% recorded once. The clonotype was recovered from a human donor in good health (CMV status not recorded). Some clones in this sample may be carry-over from other donors' samples. This rearrangement joins TRBV14 to TRBJ2-2; maybe TRBD1 (6 bases). The sequenced sample was cultured CD8+ T cells from PBMCs, obtained from culture after CMV antigen stimulation. CDR3 DNA sequence: TGTGCCAGCAGCCCCCGGGACAACTCGAACACCGGGGAGCTGTTTTTT. Translating gives CASSPRDNSNTGELFF.